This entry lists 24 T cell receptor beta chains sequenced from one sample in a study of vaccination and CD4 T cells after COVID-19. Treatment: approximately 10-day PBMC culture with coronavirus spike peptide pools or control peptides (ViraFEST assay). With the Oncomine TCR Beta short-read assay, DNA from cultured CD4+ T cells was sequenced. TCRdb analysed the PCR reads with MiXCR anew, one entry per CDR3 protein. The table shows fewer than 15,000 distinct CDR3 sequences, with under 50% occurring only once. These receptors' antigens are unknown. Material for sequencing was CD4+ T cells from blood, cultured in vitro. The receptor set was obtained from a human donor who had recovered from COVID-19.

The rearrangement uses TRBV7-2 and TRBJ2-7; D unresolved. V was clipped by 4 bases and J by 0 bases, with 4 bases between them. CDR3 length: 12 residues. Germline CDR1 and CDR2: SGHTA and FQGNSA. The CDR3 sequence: CASSSASYEQYF. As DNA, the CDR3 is TGTGCCAGCAGCTCCGCCTCCTACGAGCAGTACTTC.

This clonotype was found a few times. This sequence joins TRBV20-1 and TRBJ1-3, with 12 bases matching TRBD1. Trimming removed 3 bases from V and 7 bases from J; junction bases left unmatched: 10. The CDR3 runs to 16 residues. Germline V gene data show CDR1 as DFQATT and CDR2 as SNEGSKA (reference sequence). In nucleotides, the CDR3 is TGCAGTGCTAGGTCTCCCGGGACAGGGGGCAGGAACACCATATATTTT. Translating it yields CSARSPGTGGRNTIYF.

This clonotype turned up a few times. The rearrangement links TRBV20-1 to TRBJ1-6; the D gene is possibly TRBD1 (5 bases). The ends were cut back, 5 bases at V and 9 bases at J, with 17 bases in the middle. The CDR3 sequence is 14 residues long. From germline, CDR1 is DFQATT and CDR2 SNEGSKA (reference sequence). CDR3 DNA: TGCAGTGCTCCCGACAGAAGGGGCGGTTCACCCCTCCACTTT. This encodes CSAPDRRGGSPLHF.

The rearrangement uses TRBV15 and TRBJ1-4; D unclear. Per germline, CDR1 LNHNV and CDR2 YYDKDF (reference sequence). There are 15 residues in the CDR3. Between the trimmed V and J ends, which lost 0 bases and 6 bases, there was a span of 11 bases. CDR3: CATSRDFGVDEKLFF. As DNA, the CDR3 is TGTGCCACCAGCAGAGATTTTGGGGTCGATGAAAAACTGTTTTTT.

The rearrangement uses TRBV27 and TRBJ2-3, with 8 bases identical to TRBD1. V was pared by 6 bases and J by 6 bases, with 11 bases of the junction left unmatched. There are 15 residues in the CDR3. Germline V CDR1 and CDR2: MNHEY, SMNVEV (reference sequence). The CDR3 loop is CASSYRQGRLDTQYF. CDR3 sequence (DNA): TGTGCCAGCAGCTACCGACAGGGGAGATTGGATACGCAGTATTTT.

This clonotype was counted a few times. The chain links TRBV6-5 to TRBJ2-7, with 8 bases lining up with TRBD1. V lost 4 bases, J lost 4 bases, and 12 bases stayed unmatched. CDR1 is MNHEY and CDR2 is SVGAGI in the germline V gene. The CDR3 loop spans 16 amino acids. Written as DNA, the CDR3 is TGTGCCAGCAGTTCATGGTCCGGACAGGGTCAATACGAGCAGTACTTC. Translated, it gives CASSSWSGQGQYEQYF.

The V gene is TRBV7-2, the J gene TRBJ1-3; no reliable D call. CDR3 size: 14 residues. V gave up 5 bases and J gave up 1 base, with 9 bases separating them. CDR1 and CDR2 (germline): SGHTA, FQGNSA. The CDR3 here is CASSLEYSGNTIYF. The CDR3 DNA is TGTGCCAGCAGCCTCGAGTATTCTGGAAACACCATATATTTT.

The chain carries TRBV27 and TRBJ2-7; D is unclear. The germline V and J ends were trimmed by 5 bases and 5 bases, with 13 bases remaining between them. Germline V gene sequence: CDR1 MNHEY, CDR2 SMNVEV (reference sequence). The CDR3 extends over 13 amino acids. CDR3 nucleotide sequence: TGTGCCAGCAGTCCTACCTACCGCAACGAGCAGTACTTC. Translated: CASSPTYRNEQYF.

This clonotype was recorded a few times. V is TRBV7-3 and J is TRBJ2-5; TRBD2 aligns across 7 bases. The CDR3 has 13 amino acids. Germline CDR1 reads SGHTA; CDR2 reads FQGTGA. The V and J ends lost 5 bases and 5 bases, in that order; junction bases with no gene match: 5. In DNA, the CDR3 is TGTGCCAGCAGCCGGACTAGTTCGGAGACCCAGTACTTC. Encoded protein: CASSRTSSETQYF.

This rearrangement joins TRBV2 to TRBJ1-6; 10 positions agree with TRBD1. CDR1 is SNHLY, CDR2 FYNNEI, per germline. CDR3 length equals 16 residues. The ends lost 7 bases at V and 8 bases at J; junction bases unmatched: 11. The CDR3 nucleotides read TGTGCCAGCAAAAGGGACAGGGGCGCCAGTGATTCACCCCTCCACTTT. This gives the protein CASKRDRGASDSPLHF.

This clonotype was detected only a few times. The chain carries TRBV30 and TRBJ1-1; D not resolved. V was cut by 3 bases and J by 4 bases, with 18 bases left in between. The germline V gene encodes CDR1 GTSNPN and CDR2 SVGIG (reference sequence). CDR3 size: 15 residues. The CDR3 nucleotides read TGTGCCTGGAGCCACGGAGGTGCCTTGGGCACTGAAGCTTTCTTT. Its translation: CAWSHGGALGTEAFF.

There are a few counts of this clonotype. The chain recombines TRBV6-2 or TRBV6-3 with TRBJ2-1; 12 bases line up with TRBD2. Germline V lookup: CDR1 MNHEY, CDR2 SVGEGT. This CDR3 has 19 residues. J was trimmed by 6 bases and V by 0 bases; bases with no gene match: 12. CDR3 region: CASSYSSGTSGRTGNEQFF. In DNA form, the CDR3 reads TGTGCCAGCAGTTACTCGTCTGGGACTAGCGGGCGGACGGGCAATGAGCAGTTCTTC.

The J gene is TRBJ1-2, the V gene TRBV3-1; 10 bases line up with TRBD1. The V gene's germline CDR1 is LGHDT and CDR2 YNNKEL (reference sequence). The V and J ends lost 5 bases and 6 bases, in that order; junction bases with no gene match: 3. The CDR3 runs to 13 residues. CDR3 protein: CASSSGQGDGYTF. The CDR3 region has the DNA TGTGCCAGCAGCTCAGGACAGGGGGATGGCTACACCTTC.

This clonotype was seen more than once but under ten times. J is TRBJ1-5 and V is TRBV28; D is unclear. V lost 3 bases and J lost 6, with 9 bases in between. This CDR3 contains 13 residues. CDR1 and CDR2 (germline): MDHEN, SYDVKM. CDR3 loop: CASSFLGGQPQHF. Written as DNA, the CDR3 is TGTGCCAGCAGTTTTCTCGGCGGTCAGCCCCAGCATTTT.

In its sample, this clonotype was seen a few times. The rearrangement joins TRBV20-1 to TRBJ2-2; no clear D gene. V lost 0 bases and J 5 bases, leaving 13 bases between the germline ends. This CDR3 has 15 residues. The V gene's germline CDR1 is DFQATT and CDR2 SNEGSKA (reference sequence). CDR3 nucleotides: TGCAGTGCTAGAGATATGGGCAGTGGGACCGGGGAGCTGTTTTTT. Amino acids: CSARDMGSGTGELFF.

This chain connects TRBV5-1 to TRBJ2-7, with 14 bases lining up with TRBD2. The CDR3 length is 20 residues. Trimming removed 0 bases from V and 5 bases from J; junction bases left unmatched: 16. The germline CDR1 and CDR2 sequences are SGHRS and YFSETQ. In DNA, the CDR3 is TGCGCCAGCAGCTTGGTCTCGGCGACTAGCGGGAGGGCCCTCACGAACGAGCAGTACTTC. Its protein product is CASSLVSATSGRALTNEQYF.

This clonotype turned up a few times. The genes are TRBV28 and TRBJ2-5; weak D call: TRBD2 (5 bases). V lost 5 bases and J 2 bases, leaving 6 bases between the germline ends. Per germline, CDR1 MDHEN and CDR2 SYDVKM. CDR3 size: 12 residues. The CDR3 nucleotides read TGTGCCAGCAGTCGGACTCAAGAGACCCAGTACTTC. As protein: CASSRTQETQYF.

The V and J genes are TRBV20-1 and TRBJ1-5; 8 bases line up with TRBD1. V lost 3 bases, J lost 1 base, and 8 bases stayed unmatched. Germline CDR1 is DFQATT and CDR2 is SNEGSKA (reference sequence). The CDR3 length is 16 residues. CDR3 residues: CSASVRGRRSNQPQHF. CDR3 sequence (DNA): TGCAGTGCTAGTGTCAGGGGGCGACGGAGCAATCAGCCCCAGCATTTT.

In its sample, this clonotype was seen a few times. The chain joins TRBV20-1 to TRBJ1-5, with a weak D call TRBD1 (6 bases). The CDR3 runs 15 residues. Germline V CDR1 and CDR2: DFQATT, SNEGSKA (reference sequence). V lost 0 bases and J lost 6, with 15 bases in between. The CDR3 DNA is TGCAGTGCTAGAGATCCCTGGGACAAGGGTCAGCCCCAGCATTTT. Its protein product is CSARDPWDKGQPQHF.

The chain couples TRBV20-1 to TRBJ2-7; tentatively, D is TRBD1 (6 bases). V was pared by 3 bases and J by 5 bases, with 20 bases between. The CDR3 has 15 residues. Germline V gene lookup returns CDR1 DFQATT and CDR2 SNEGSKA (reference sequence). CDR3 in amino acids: CSARLGRVGGNEQYF. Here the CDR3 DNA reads TGCAGTGCTAGGTTGGGGAGAGTAGGGGGAAACGAGCAGTACTTC.

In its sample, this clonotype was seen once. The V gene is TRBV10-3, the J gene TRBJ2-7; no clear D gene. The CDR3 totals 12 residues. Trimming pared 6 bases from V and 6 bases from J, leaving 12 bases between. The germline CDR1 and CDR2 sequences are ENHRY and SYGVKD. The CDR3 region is CAIRRPSSEQYF. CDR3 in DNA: TGTGCCATCAGGAGACCTTCGTCCGAGCAGTACTTC.

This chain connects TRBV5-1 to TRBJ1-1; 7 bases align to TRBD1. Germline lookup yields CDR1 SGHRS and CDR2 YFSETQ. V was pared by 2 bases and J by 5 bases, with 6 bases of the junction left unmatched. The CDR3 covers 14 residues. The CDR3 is CASSFGTEGTEAFF. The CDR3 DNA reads TGCGCCAGCAGCTTCGGGACAGAGGGGACTGAAGCTTTCTTT.

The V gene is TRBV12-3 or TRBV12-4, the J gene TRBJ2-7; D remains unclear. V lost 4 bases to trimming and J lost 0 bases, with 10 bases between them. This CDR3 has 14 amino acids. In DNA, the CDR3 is TGTGCCAGCAGTTCACGTCCTAGCTCCTACGAGCAGTACTTC. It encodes CASSSRPSSYEQYF.

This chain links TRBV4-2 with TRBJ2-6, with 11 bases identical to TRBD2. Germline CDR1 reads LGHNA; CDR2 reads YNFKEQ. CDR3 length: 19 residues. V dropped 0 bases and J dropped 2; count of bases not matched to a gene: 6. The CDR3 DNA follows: TGTGCCAGCAGCCAAGATCCTGGACTAGCGGGTCCTGGGGCCAACGTCCTGACTTTC. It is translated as CASSQDPGLAGPGANVLTF.